The rows below give T cell receptor beta chains drawn from one sample of a study of blood T cell repertoires in COVID-19. Libraries were prepared by immunoSEQ multiplex PCR; TCRdb keeps only in-frame clonotypes and omits some of them. This sample has approximately 110,000 clones, with around four fifths found just once. The specimen was peripheral blood. These receptors originate from a man older than 75 with COVID-19, enrolled during active disease. The CDR3 runs from the conserved cysteine through the conserved F or W. A D gene is named only where the DNA matches it firmly.

TRBV29-1 | TRBD1 | CSVGQGNGYEQYF
TRBV7-6 | TRBD1 | CASSPLSGTGSGYTF
TRBV6-2/TRBV6-3 | TRBD1 | CASSYRQGAVNEQFF
TRBV27 | TRBD2 | CASSFQAGAYNEQFF
TRBV5-4 | TRBD2 | CASSPGLAEETQYF
TRBV5-1 | TRBD2 | CASSLGTTSGANTGELFF
TRBV7-3 | . | CASSLDYSNTGELFF
TRBV28 | TRBD1 | CASSLVSQGAGGYTF
TRBV6-5 | . | CASSYSGAVTGELFF
TRBV11-1 | . | CASSQRGPDTQYF
TRBV5-1 | . | CASSLVDSSNQPQHF
TRBV9 | TRBD2 | CASSVASTSGSTQYF
TRBV11-2 | TRBD1 | CASSLERGTVYNEQFF
TRBV9 | . | CASSSQTHSYNEQFF
TRBV5-1 | . | CASSFGVSGNTIYF
TRBV6-4 | . | CASSPDSNSYEQYF
TRBV5-5 | . | CASSVGFNEQYF
TRBV7-9 | . | CASTLTGNTEAFF
TRBV19 | TRBD1 | CASSPGTGTAKTQYF
TRBV7-9 | . | CASRSSTGNTIYF
TRBV3-1/TRBV3-2 | TRBD2 | CASSQAKDMRELSTDTQYF
TRBV3-1/TRBV3-2 | TRBD1 | CASSQAAGQANYGYTF
TRBV11-2 | TRBD1 | CASSPRQGVNEQYF
TRBV5-1 | TRBD2 | CASSFGLAITGELFF
TRBV5-1 | . | CASSTDGRNTF
TRBV6-5 | TRBD2 | CASSYSTAGGPREQYF
TRBV19 | TRBD1 | CASRATGPSYNEQFF
TRBV5-3 | . | CASRGGGRANYGYTF
TRBV28 | . | CASNEQGRGNQPQHF
TRBV7-6 | TRBD1 | CASSPSDRVNTEAFF
TRBV5-4 | . | CASSLGGGQETQYF
TRBV5-1 | TRBD1 | CASSLGPTGETQYF
TRBV6-5 | TRBD1 | CASSVTGEVHYGYTF
TRBV12-3/TRBV12-4 | . | CASSPTGAGELFF
TRBV28 | . | CASSRRFEQYF
TRBV12-3/TRBV12-4 | . | CASSLNYGYTF
TRBV24-1 | . | CATSDLQADQPQHF
TRBV14 | . | CASSQEWGADTQYF
TRBV6-5 | . | CASSSAQGTVQYF
TRBV30 | . | CAWSVYWLGQYF
TRBV6-6 | TRBD1 | CASRHRGQEGKNIQYF
TRBV29-1 | TRBD1 | CSAIQGDSNYGYTF
TRBV28 | . | CASSSQRSVMAQYF
TRBV20-1 | TRBD2 | CSASGGRVRQETQYF
TRBV4-2 | . | CASSQDLSEGNTIYF
TRBV28 | TRBD1 | CASSIGQGAGEKLFF
TRBV6-4 | TRBD2 | CASSWLAGGELFF
TRBV28 | TRBD2 | CASSSSGPTYEQYF
TRBV7-9 | . | CASSASSDLYNEQFF
TRBV7-2 | . | CASSFDGNSPLHF
TRBV4-1 | . | CASSQDSANQPQHF
TRBV19 | TRBD1 | CASSISGQANYGYTF
TRBV3-1/TRBV3-2 | TRBD1 | CASSLQGASGNTIYF